This T cell receptor (beta chain) was retrieved from a study of blood T cell repertoires in COVID-19. Study-wide background: From T cells, B-cell-depleted T cells, or PBMCs came the material, which was cDNA or gDNA.

The CDR3 is 16 amino acids. CDR1 SQVTM and CDR2 ANQGSEA come from the germline V gene. V shed 1 base and J 2 bases; nucleotides not matched to a gene: 9. Source study methods: Estimation of nucleated cell counts was performed using reference gene primer amplification. Clones were sequenced by immunoSEQ multiplex PCR, and TCRdb holds only the in-frame ones, with some missing. That table gives V, J and clone size, and the DNA gave D and trimming. The table lists about 110,000 clones, 84% of them singletons. The origin of this receptor is a woman aged 55-69 years with acute or convalescent COVID-19. The chain employs TRBV29-1 and TRBJ2-3; 7 bases map to TRBD1. Specimen: peripheral blood. The CDR3 sequence: CSVEGLTGALTDTQYF. The CDR3, as DNA: TGCAGCGTTGAAGGACTAACAGGGGCCCTCACAGATACGCAGTATTTT.